This T cell receptor beta chain was identified in a study of cytomegalovirus exposure and HLA in healthy donors (dated by TCRdb to about 2017). Background on the whole study: In an earlier analysis of fewer than 750 of the donors, 276 Gb of sequence data and 117 million unique TCR beta sequences from approximately 180 million T cells were reported. An early release covering roughly 600 HLA-typed donors comprised about 300 gigabases of sequencing data and around 86 million unique TCR sequences. A later analysis re-examined previously published TCR beta repertoires from 610 or so donors and added high-resolution HLA genotyping to investigate patterns of TCR occurrence. Rather than drawing on any new phenotypic data, the later analysis identified candidate immune exposures from TCR beta sequences and the way those sequences occurred across donors. An earlier analysis of around 540 of the donors applied high-throughput TCR beta sequencing to assess whether each TCR beta V gene segment acted as functional or pseudogenic. The study combined high-throughput TCR immunosequencing, statistical association of individual TCRs with disease status, and machine learning to predict cytomegalovirus infection status. All discovery cohort repertoires had been generated on a single sequencing platform. Using immunosequencing, the study profiled T cell repertoires from 666 subjects and related those repertoires to cytomegalovirus serostatus. Typing coverage varied by locus: roughly 629-630 donors for A, B, C, DRB1 and DQB1; roughly 560 for DQA1; over 600 for DPA1; roughly 470 for DPB1. Alongside the repertoire data, information on donor age, sex, ethnicity and CMV serostatus was compiled. Besides the first cohort of 666 subjects, a separate validation cohort made up of roughly 120 different subjects was used. The study aimed to test whether signatures of past pathogen exposure could be identified by cataloging public T cell receptors. Both class I and class II loci were covered by HLA typing, at four-digit resolution. Several DR-DQ haplotypes were treated as single units for association and clustering because of strong linkage in the cohort. On average, around 240,000 unique TCR beta nucleotide sequences were sequenced per donor among a few hundred genotyped donors of the cohort, with roughly 18% of those sequences being non-productive. Of the 300 to 450 genotyped donors, around 81% fell in the genetic ancestry cluster associated with self-reported Caucasian donors. Genome-wide SNP genotypes for about 65% of the 666 donors were used in a later genetic analysis, which treated that subset as a discovery cohort. Results the study describes overall, beyond this receptor: In a later analysis, HLA-associated TCR beta chains were found to be more clonally expanded and to have lower generation probabilities than equally common non-associated chains. According to a later analysis, most CMV-associated TCR beta chains appeared to be HLA-restricted, and the HLA associations seemed to be driven largely by CMV exposure. Because the 87-base-pair reads could not distinguish some IMGT-functional V segments, including TRBV6-2 and TRBV6-3, those segments were excluded. Several of the top co-occurrence clusters appeared to be linked to parvovirus B19, influenza, CMV and Epstein-Barr virus, according to a later analysis. The cohort was sequenced for TCR beta chains only, and without alpha or paired-chain data the features that could be detected were limited. A cluster of highly shared sequence variants was judged likely to represent a technical artifact of the sequencing pipeline. The authors suggested that the approach could potentially be extended to other disease states and immunological phenotypes. The presence/absence analyses assumed that sequencing depth was roughly uniform across donors, and that assumption may not be true. An earlier analysis of approximately 590 of the donors showed that most TCR beta V segments appeared in productive rearrangements either about 87% or about 30% of the time, which broadly matched IMGT annotations. A further reported finding was that TCR beta sequences accurately predicted the HLA-A and HLA-B alleles for most subjects in the first cohort. A total of fewer than 200 TCR beta chains were listed by the study as associated with cytomegalovirus. Most TCR sequences were observed very rarely across donors, whereas some public TCRs were present in many individuals. An association between a missense DCLRE1C variant and V-gene and J-gene trimming of TCR beta chains was found in a later genetic analysis and replicated in an independent cohort. The earlier analysis of about 600 of the donors excluded some 15 rarely observed V segments, including chromosome 9 orphons, because counts were too low. A later analysis associated about 17,000 TCR beta sequences with specific HLA alleles at a false discovery rate of 0.05. A later genetic analysis reported fewer N-insertions in productive TCRs among donors in an Asian-associated ancestry cluster than the 666-donor mean. Strong co-occurrence of HLA alleles, especially DR and DQ, made assigning TCR associations to individual alleles difficult. In vitro tests confirmed that a few of the cytomegalovirus-associated TCR beta chains recognize cytomegalovirus antigens. In both the original and validation cohorts, the classifier was reported to diagnose cytomegalovirus status with high specificity and sensitivity. In a later analysis, the rate of TCR association differed among HLA loci, with DRB1 alleles having the most associated TCRs and HLA-C alleles having the fewest. HLA typing was unavailable for some donors at each locus, so association tests used only the typed subset. For the cohort, immune exposure information was limited to CMV serostatus. Correlated functional status among segregating V segments might reflect linkage disequilibrium, but an unknown experimental factor could not be ruled out.

The cohort consisted of some 730 healthy bone marrow donors. At the time of sampling, every cohort member was nominally healthy, though immune exposures that went unrecorded were likely present. The donor tested CMV seropositive, placing the donor among the 250 to 300 seropositive members of the cohort. Every donor gave a peripheral blood sample, and the peripheral blood mononuclear cells from that sample were used for TCR beta sequencing. The Qiagen DNeasy Blood Extraction Kit was used to extract genomic DNA from the blood cell samples. A word on this clone: The target of this receptor is not known. No much larger clone is present one base from it, and per-base qualities are unavailable.

The CDR3 starts with the cysteine, ends with the phenylalanine, and has 14 residues. Solely the CDR3 DNA is kept, with 42 bases framed from the first base. As encoded in the germline V gene, CDR1 is ENHRY while CDR2 is SYGVKD. Trimming removed 8 bases from V and 7 bases from J; the gene matches leave 12 bases unexplained. Library preparation employed the immunoSEQ multiplex PCR assay. The multiplex PCR relied on a mix of 60 forward primers for TCR Vbeta segments and 13 reverse primers for TCR Jbeta segments. A multiplex PCR assay on genomic DNA amplified the CDR3 region of rearranged TCR beta genes. Amplified TCR beta libraries were sequenced as 87-base-pair reads on the Illumina HiSeq System. The published analysis was carried out like this. A later analysis tallied some 79 million unique TCR beta chains across the approximately 670 repertoires, and around 10 million of those chains were shared by two or more donors. A nearest-neighbor algorithm error-corrected the raw reads and collapsed the reads into unique sequences, merging closely related sequences to remove PCR and sequencing errors. CDR3 sequences were aligned to IMGT reference sequences to assign V, D and J gene segments. For a sequence to be retained, at least a six-nucleotide match to both a V gene segment and a J gene segment was required. A rearrangement was called productive if the CDR3 had no stop codons and remained in frame with V and J, and every other rearrangement was called non-productive. CDR3 was defined according to IMGT convention as the region running from the second conserved V-encoded cysteine to the conserved J-encoded phenylalanine. The earlier analysis of 587 of the donors excluded sequences that lacked an unambiguous match to a single V gene segment. In an earlier analysis of roughly 600 of the donors, a V segment was called functional when productive rearrangements were above 56.7%, and segregating when the standard deviation between donors exceeded 5%. A statistical classification framework was developed to diagnose cytomegalovirus status using the catalog of TCR beta chain sequences. A later analysis assigned V and J genes by comparing TCR nucleotide sequences with IMGT/GENE-DB human TR gene sequences. The TCRdist pipeline was used in a later analysis to assign CDR3 sequences and most-parsimonious VDJ recombination scenarios. A later analysis defined each TCR beta chain by its CDR3 amino acid sequence plus V-gene family, and excluded reads lacking a unique V-gene family. As a way to deal with suspected cross-contamination and a sequencing artifact, a later analysis dropped 500 to 700 nucleotide sequences that were highly shared and had low generation probability. In a later analysis, a clonal expansion index was calculated for each public chain from normalized within-repertoire ranks of inferred template counts. Generation probabilities in a later analysis came from a VDJ recombination model fitted to out-of-frame rearrangements, and those results were checked against IGoR. In a later analysis, hypergeometric tests were used to score TCR-TCR, TCR-HLA and TCR-CMV co-occurrence, with a repertoire-size bias correction applied to TCR pairs. In a later analysis, false discovery rates were estimated by permuting HLA or CMV assignments 20 times. In a later analysis, co-occurring TCRs were grouped using DBSCAN, with TCRdist sequence similarity added in when clustering inside HLA-allele-positive subsets. For co-occurrence clustering, repertoires with fewer than 30,000 or more than 120,000 public chains were excluded, along with five repertoires with anomalous nucleotide sharing. TCRdb took this table from immuneACCESS and kept in-frame rearrangements with V and J called. Such tables lack part of the clones; where checked against another copy, unresolved V genes explain under half of the gap, and the rest is unexplained. V and J calls and clone size are copied from that table; D and trimming were computed from the DNA. This sample gives some 190,000 clones in total; 80% of them show up just once. The leading ten clones occupy around 1.4% of the sample.

Recombination joined TRBV10-3 with TRBJ1-2, with 8 bases matching TRBD1. The receptor comes from a girl between 5 and 17 years old in good health and CMV-seropositive. Sequencing used PBMCs. The DNA reads TGTGCCATCCTCGTGGACAGGGCGGGGAGTGGCTACACCTTC. Its protein product is CAILVDRAGSGYTF.